One and the same sample provided the 16 T cell receptor beta chains below, sequenced in a study of a mutant IDH1 vaccine in newly diagnosed glioma. Stated time point: week 35, safety follow-up. Doses comprised 300 ug of mutant IDH1 20-mer peptide each, plus topical imiquimod. Assay: immunoSEQ multiplex PCR; the TCRdb copy retains only in-frame clones and omits some. The sample has 42,000 or so clones; roughly 84% are singletons. Which antigens these TCRs recognize remains unknown. The source was PBMCs, collected from a glioma patient whose treatment included an IDH1 peptide vaccine. All receptors derive from a woman between 45 and 65 years old with glioma.

The chain uses TRBV7-7 and TRBJ2-2; no firm D call. Trimming took off 3 bases at V and 0 bases at J, with 11 bases between the two ends. The CDR3 is 16 residues long. Per germline, CDR1 SSHAT and CDR2 FNYEAQ (reference sequence). CDR3 bases: TGTGCCAGCAGCTTGTCGGACGGCTCGAACACCGGGGAGCTGTTTTTT. It translates to CASSLSDGSNTGELFF.

This clone occurred once. The chain has TRBV29-1 and TRBJ2-7, with TRBD1 matching 8 bases. V was clipped by 5 bases and J by 0 bases; unmatched bases: 3. This CDR3 contains 13 residues. CDR1 is SQVTM, CDR2 ANQGSEA, per germline. The chain's CDR3 is CSVSTGGSYEQYF. The CDR3, as DNA: TGCAGCGTTAGTACAGGGGGCTCCTACGAGCAGTACTTC.

This clone was counted between two and nine times. The rearrangement uses TRBV27 and TRBJ1-6, with a weak D call TRBD1 (6 bases). Germline-derived CDR1 and CDR2 are MNHEY and SMNVEV (reference sequence). V was pared by 8 bases and J by 9 bases, with 20 bases between. CDR3 length equals 15 residues. The CDR3: CASGVPGGGGSPLHF. CDR3 DNA sequence: TGTGCCAGCGGAGTTCCTGGAGGGGGGGGTTCACCCCTCCACTTT.

V and J are TRBV5-4 and TRBJ2-2; 8 nucleotides align to TRBD2. CDR3 length: 13 residues. Looked up from germline, CDR1 is SGHNT and CDR2 is YYREEE (reference sequence). The V and J ends lost 7 bases and 6 bases, in that order; junction bases with no gene match: 5. The CDR3 coding sequence is TGTGCCAGCTCGGGCGGGGGGTCCGGGGAGCTGTTTTTT. This encodes CASSGGGSGELFF.

This chain joins TRBV27 and TRBJ2-3; D not certain. CDR3 length: 14 residues. Germline V CDR1 and CDR2: MNHEY, SMNVEV (reference sequence). V dropped 6 bases and J dropped 0 bases, with 10 bases sitting between them. The CDR3 DNA reads TGTGCCAGCAGCCGCCCCCACAGCACAGATACGCAGTATTTT. Protein product: CASSRPHSTDTQYF.

CDR3 bases: TGTGCCAGCAGCTTGATTATCGGAGCGGGGGCGACGCCCCAGTACTTC. Amino acid sequence: CASSLIIGAGATPQYF. The rearrangement joins TRBV7-2 to TRBJ2-5; 8 bases agree with TRBD2. CDR3 size: 16 residues. With V trimmed by 3 bases and J by 9 bases, 15 bases remained unmatched. Germline V gives CDR1 SGHTA, CDR2 FQGNSA.

This chain links TRBV2 with TRBJ2-3; 8 positions agree with TRBD1. With V trimmed by 3 bases and J by 3 bases, 11 bases remained unmatched. This CDR3 has 17 amino acids. Germline CDR1 SNHLY, CDR2 FYNNEI. CDR3 sequence (DNA): TGTGCCAGCAGTGACCGCGGACAGGGAGTTAAAACAGATACGCAGTATTTT. Residues: CASSDRGQGVKTDTQYF.

This chain uses TRBV2 with TRBJ1-2; D is uncertain. This CDR3 is 16 amino acids long. The germline V gene has CDR1 SNHLY and CDR2 FYNNEI. Trimming stripped 1 base from V and 0 bases from J, with 12 bases between. CDR3 sequence reads: CASSEGEQVANYGYTF. The CDR3 DNA follows: TGTGCCAGCAGTGAAGGTGAGCAGGTAGCTAACTATGGCTACACCTTC.

The gene calls are TRBV10-3 and TRBJ2-1; D gene unclear. V lost 2 bases and J 7 bases, leaving 6 bases between the germline ends. The CDR3 spans 12 residues. Germline V CDR1 and CDR2: ENHRY, SYGVKD. CDR3 protein: CAISEGWNEQFF. Written as DNA, the CDR3 is TGTGCCATCAGTGAGGGATGGAATGAGCAGTTCTTC.

V is TRBV30 and J is TRBJ1-1, with a possible D match to TRBD1 (5 bases). This CDR3 comprises 12 residues. The V end was cut by 8 bases, the J end by 2 bases, with 12 bases between. Germline values: CDR1 GTSNPN, CDR2 SVGIG (reference sequence). The CDR3, as DNA: TGTGCCCGATCACAGGCTAACACTGAAGCTTTCTTT. Translation gives CARSQANTEAFF. Using reference TRBV30 and TRBJ1-1 for the parts outside the CDR3, the full variable domain is SQTIHQWPATLVQPVGSPLSLECTVEGTSNPNLYWYRQAAGRGLQLLFYSVGIGQISSEVPQNLSASRPQDRQFILSSKKLLLSDSGFYLCARSQANTEAFFGQGTRLTVV.

The CDR3 protein is CASSLRFSYEQYF. Written as DNA, the CDR3 is TGTGCCAGCAGCTTAAGATTCTCCTACGAGCAGTACTTC. This chain connects TRBV7-9 to TRBJ2-7; D remains unclear. V was shortened by 2 bases and J by 0 bases, with 5 bases between the two germline ends. CDR1 and CDR2 from the germline V gene are SEHNR and FQNEAQ (reference sequence). The CDR3 consists of 13 residues. The full variable domain, with the rest looked up from reference TRBV7-9 and TRBJ2-7, is DTGVSQNPRHKITKRGQNVTFRCDPISEHNRLYWYRQTLGQGPEFLTYFQNEAQLEKSRLLSDRFSAERPKGSFSTLEIQRTEQGDSAMYLCASSLRFSYEQYFGPGTRLTVT.

This chain joins TRBV19 and TRBJ1-5, with D possibly being TRBD1 (5 bases). V lost 3 bases and J lost 1, with 16 bases in between. This CDR3 spans 17 amino acids. The germline gives CDR1 LNHDA, CDR2 SQIVND (reference sequence). DNA for the CDR3: TGTGCCAGTAGTATGTTTGGGGGAGACCCCAGCAATCAGCCCCAGCATTTT. Encoded protein: CASSMFGGDPSNQPQHF.

V usage is TRBV12-5 and J usage is TRBJ1-1; no clear D gene. CDR1 is LGHNT and CDR2 is FRNRAP in the germline V gene. The V and J ends lost 7 bases and 0 bases respectively, with 6 bases between them. This CDR3 is 12 amino acids long. The CDR3 bases are TGTGCTAGTGTCGGGATGAACACTGAAGCTTTCTTT. As protein: CASVGMNTEAFF.

The CDR3 protein is CASSSGQGGSNYGYTF. The CDR3 nucleotides read TGCGCCAGCAGCTCGGGACAGGGGGGATCTAACTATGGCTACACCTTC. The V gene is TRBV5-1, the J gene TRBJ1-2; 11 bases agree with TRBD1. The V segment lost 3 bases and the J segment 0 bases; nucleotides outside the gene matches: 4. Germline V lookup: CDR1 SGHRS, CDR2 YFSETQ. This CDR3 contains 16 residues.

The rearrangement joins TRBV5-6 to TRBJ1-1; D is perhaps TRBD1 (6 bases). Germline assignment: CDR1 SGHDT and CDR2 YYEEEE. With 2 bases removed from V and 6 bases from J, the gap between germline ends came to 11 bases. The CDR3 has 13 amino acids. This chain's CDR3 is CASSFGRGAEAFF. DNA of the CDR3: TGTGCCAGCAGCTTTGGCAGGGGCGCTGAAGCTTTCTTT.

This clone was seen a few times. The CDR3 reads CASSYSIEQYF. CDR3 sequence (DNA): TGTGCCAGCAGTTACTCGATAGAGCAGTACTTC. This chain uses TRBV6-6 with TRBJ2-7; D is ambiguous. This CDR3 has 11 amino acids. Germline V gene lookup returns CDR1 MNHNY and CDR2 SVGAGI (reference sequence). V was cut by 0 bases and J by 7 bases, with 4 bases left in between.